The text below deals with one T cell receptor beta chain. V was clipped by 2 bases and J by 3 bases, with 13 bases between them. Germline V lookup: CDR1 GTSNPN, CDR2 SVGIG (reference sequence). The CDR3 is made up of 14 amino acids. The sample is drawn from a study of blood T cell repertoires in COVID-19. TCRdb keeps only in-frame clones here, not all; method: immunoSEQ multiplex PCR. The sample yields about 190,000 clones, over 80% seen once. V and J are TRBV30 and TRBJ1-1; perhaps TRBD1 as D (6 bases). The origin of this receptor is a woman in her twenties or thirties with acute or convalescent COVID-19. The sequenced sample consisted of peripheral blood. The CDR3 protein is CAWSKAGEYTEAFF. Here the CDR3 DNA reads TGTGCCTGGAGTAAGGCAGGGGAATACACTGAAGCTTTCTTT.